Sequencing of this T cell receptor (beta chain) was carried out in a study of blood T cell repertoires in COVID-19. Study in general: PBMCs, B-cell-depleted T cells, or T cells provided the cDNA or gDNA that made up the material.

Sequencing was performed with immunoSEQ multiplex PCR; in TCRdb, only in-frame clones are kept and a portion is missing. The profile shows 300,000 or so clones, roughly 90% of them singletons. This clone was seen only a few times. J gave up 4 bases and V 8 bases, and 11 bases lay outside the gene matches. The CDR3 contains 15 residues. The germline V gene has CDR1 LGHDT and CDR2 YNNKEL (reference sequence). Participants' reported clinical history set cohort assignment. This receptor was taken from a man aged 60 to 69 who had recovered from COVID-19. This chain uses TRBV3-1 (or the pseudogene TRBV3-2) with TRBJ2-3, with TRBD2 matching 8 bases. The sequencing sample was made of PBMCs or T cells enriched from blood (not recorded which). In DNA, the CDR3 is TGTGCCAGCCGGGGGTCCCGGGGGGGCCCAGATACGCAGTATTTT. Protein sequence: CASRGSRGGPDTQYF.